This T cell receptor beta chain was found in a study of response to subunit inactivated influenza vaccine. Study-wide results and limits: The study's authors posited that every seasonal influenza vaccination enlists few new T cells.

Germline-derived CDR1 and CDR2 are SNHLY and FYNNEI. The CDR3 runs 16 residues. Between the trimmed V and J ends, which lost 7 bases and 5 bases, there was a span of 23 bases. There are many counts of this clonotype. The antigen is undetermined. TCRdb reanalysed the RT-PCR reads using MiXCR and keeps one entry per CDR3 protein. In the table there are around 470,000 distinct CDR3 sequences, roughly 7.6% of which are singletons. The chain employs TRBV2 and TRBJ2-5; weak D call: TRBD2 (6 bases). This TCR derives from a man aged 50-75 years who received an inactivated influenza vaccine. The input for sequencing was PBMCs from blood, taken roughly 24 months after vaccination. Here the CDR3 reads CASTPTDAGGVETQYF. CDR3 sequence (DNA): TGTGCCAGCACCCCAACCGACGCCGGCGGGGTGGAGACCCAGTACTTC.